This T cell receptor beta chain was obtained from a study of blood T cells in healthy people across ages. PCR was performed a second time for roughly 7 to 12 cycles using a sample-barcoded 5' primer and a J-beta primer mix. Using its own MiXCR run on the 5' RACE reads, TCRdb lists one record per CDR3 protein. Among about a million distinct CDR3 sequences listed, 45% to 50% were seen once. This CDR3 contains 12 residues. V was cut by 5 bases and J by 6 bases, with 10 bases left in between. Germline V lookup: CDR1 SGHVS, CDR2 FNYEAQ. The chain carries TRBV7-6 and TRBJ2-5, with D hard to call. The sequenced material came from blood. This receptor was obtained from a man aged 25 to 40 in good health. The CDR3 DNA reads as TGTGCCAGCAGCCATATCGAGAAGACCCAGTACTTC. It is translated as CASSHIEKTQYF.